The rows below give T cell receptor beta chains drawn from one sample of a study of early T cells in non-severe SARS-CoV-2 infection. TCRdb reprocessed the 5' RACE reads via MiXCR and lists one record per CDR3 protein. This sample has some 35,000 distinct CDR3 sequences, with 3.9% found just once. Sequencing used whole blood. The receptors shown here come from an adult who was a healthcare worker with PCR-confirmed SARS-CoV-2 infection or an uninfected control (not recorded which). The CDR3 runs from the conserved cysteine through the conserved F or W. The D gene is left open where the match is weak. Only part of the rows carry a size: once, few, many, or a class if the clone is expanded.

len	v_gene	j_gene	abundance	d_gene	CDR3aa	CDR3nt
16	TRBV10-3	TRBJ2-2	many	TRBD2	CAIRPGLAGSTGELFF	TGTGCCATCAGGCCCGGACTAGCGGGAAGCACCGGGGAGCTGTTTTTT
14	TRBV12-3/TRBV12-4	TRBJ1-1	.	TRBD1	CASSFRTGGTEAFF	TGTGCCAGCAGTTTCCGGACAGGGGGCACTGAAGCTTTCTTT
19	TRBV28	TRBJ2-7	many	.	CASSSFGTPINRSSYEQYF	TGTGCCAGCAGTTCTTTCGGGACACCGATCAATAGGAGCTCCTACGAGCAGTACTTC
15	TRBV5-1	TRBJ2-1	many	.	CASSAGGTGYNEQFF	TGCGCCAGCAGCGCGGGCGGCACTGGATACAATGAGCAGTTCTTC
15	TRBV12-3/TRBV12-4	TRBJ2-3	many	.	CASSLGGTSTDTQYF	TGTGCCAGCAGTTTAGGGGGAACTAGCACAGATACGCAGTATTTT
14	TRBV7-9	TRBJ2-3	many	TRBD1	CASSLTGAADTQYF	TGTGCCAGCAGCTTAACAGGGGCGGCGGATACGCAGTATTTT
14	TRBV20-1	TRBJ2-3	.	TRBD2	CSARRLAGTDTQYF	TGCAGTGCTAGGCGCCTAGCGGGGACAGATACGCAGTATTTT
15	TRBV7-2	TRBJ2-3	many	.	CASSSYTSDADTQYF	TGTGCCAGCAGCTCATACACTTCCGACGCAGATACGCAGTATTTT
22	TRBV24-1	TRBJ2-1	.	TRBD2	CATSDLYPEFSGRTDDYNEQFF	TGTGCCACCAGTGATTTGTACCCCGAATTTAGCGGGAGGACGGATGATTACAATGAGCAGTTCTTC
14	TRBV3-1	TRBJ1-2	many	.	CASSQLAGNYGYTF	TGTGCCAGCAGCCAATTGGCAGGGAACTATGGCTACACCTTC
16	TRBV7-9	TRBJ2-3	many	.	CASSLVRLAIPDTQYF	TGTGCCAGCAGCTTAGTTCGGCTAGCGATCCCAGATACGCAGTATTTT
16	TRBV7-2	TRBJ2-2	many	TRBD2	CASSLGAGEGTGELFF	TGTGCCAGCAGCTTAGGGGCGGGAGAAGGTACCGGGGAGCTGTTTTTT
14	TRBV18	TRBJ1-4	few	TRBD1	CASHRTGDSEKLFF	TGTGCCAGCCACCGGACAGGGGATAGTGAAAAACTGTTTTTT
15	TRBV2	TRBJ2-3	many	TRBD2	CASSGLAGITDTQYF	TGTGCCAGCAGCGGACTAGCGGGCATCACAGATACGCAGTATTTT
17	TRBV18	TRBJ2-3	many	TRBD2	CASSLRLTSGSTDTQYF	TGTGCCAGCTCACTAAGGCTGACTAGCGGAAGCACAGATACGCAGTATTTT
16	TRBV20-1	TRBJ2-3	many	TRBD1	CSARAATGGFKDTQYF	TGCAGTGCTAGAGCCGCGACAGGGGGCTTTAAAGATACGCAGTATTTT